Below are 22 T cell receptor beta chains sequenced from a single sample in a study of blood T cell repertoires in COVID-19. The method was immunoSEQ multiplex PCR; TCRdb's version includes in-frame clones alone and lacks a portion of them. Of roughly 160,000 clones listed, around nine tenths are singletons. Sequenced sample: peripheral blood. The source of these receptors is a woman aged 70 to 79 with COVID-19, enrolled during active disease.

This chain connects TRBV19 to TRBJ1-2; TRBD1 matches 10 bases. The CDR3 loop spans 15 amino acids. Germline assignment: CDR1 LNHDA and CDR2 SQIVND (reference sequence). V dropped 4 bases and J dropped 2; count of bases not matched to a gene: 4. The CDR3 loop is CASSTPGQGNYGYTF. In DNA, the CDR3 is TGTGCCAGTAGTACCCCGGGACAGGGGAACTATGGCTACACCTTC.

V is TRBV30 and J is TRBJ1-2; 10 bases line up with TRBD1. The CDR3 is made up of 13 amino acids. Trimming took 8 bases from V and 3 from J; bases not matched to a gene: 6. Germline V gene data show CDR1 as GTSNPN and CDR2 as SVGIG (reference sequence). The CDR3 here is CARSGTGDYGYTF. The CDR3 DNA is TGTGCCCGTTCCGGGACAGGGGACTATGGCTACACCTTC.

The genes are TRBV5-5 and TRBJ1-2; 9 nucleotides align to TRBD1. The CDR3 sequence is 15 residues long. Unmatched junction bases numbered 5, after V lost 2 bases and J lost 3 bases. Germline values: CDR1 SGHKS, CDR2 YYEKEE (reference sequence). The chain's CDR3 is CASSFYRDRDYGYTF. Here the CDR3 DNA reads TGTGCCAGCAGCTTCTACCGGGACAGGGACTATGGCTACACCTTC. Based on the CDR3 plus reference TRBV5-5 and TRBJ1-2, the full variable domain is DAGVTQSPTHLIKTRGQQVTLRCSPISGHKSVSWYQQVLGQGPQFIFQYYEKEERGRGNFPDRFSARQFPNYSSELNVNALLLGDSALYLCASSFYRDRDYGYTFGSGTRLTVV.

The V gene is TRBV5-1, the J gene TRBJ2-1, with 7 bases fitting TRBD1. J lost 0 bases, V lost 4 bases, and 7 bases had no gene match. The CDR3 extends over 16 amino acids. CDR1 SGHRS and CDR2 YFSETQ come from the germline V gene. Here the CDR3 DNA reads TGCGCCAGCAGCCCAACCAACAGGGGCTCCTACAATGAGCAGTTCTTC. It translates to CASSPTNRGSYNEQFF.

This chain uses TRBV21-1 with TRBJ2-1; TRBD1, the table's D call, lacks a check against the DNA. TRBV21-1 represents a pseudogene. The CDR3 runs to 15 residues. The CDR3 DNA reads TGTGCCAGCACTATGCCGTCGGGGACACACAATGAGCAGTTCTTC. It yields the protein CASTMPSGTHNEQFF.

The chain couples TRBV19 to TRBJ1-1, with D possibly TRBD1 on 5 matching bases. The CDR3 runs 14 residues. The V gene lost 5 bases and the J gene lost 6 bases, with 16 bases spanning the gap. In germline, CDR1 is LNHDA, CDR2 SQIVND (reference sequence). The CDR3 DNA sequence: TGTGCCAGTAGTCTTCAGGGTGTTTATGCTGAAGCTTTCTTT. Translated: CASSLQGVYAEAFF.

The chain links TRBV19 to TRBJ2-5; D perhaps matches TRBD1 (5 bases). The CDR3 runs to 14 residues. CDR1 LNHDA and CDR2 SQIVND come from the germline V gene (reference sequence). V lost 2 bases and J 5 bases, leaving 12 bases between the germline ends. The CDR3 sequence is CASSIQGGAETQYF. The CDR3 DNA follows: TGTGCCAGTAGTATACAGGGTGGAGCGGAGACCCAGTACTTC. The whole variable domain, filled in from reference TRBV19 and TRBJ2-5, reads DGGITQSPKYLFRKEGQNVTLSCEQNLNHDAMYWYRQDPGQGLRLIYYSQIVNDFQKGDIAEGYSVSREKKESFPLTVTSAQKNPTAFYLCASSIQGGAETQYFGPGTRLLVL.

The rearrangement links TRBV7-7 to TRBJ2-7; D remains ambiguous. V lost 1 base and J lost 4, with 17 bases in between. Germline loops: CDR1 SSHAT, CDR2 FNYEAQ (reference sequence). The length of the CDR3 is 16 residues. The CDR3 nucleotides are TGTGCCAGCAGCTTAGGCTGTGCGCATCGAATGTACGAGCAGTACTTC. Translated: CASSLGCAHRMYEQYF.

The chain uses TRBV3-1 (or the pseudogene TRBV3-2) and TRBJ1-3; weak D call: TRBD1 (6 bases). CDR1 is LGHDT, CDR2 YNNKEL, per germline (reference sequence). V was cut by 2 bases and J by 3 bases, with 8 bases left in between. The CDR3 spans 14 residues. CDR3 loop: CASSQQQGGNTIYF. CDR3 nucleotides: TGTGCCAGCAGCCAACAACAGGGTGGAAACACCATATATTTT.

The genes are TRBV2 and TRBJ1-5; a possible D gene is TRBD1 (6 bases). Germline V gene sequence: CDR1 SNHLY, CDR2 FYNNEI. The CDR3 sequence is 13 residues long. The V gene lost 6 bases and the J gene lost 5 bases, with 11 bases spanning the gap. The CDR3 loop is CASSRDKDQPQHF. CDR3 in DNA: TGTGCCAGCAGCCGGGACAAGGATCAGCCCCAGCATTTT.

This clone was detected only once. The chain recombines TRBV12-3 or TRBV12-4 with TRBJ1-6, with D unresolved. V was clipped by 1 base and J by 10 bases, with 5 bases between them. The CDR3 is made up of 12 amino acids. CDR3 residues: CASSLGGSPLHF. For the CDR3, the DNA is TGTGCCAGCAGTTTAGGAGGATCACCCCTCCACTTT.

The CDR3 sequence is CASSFRLAAYNEQFF. The CDR3 DNA reads as TGTGCCAGCAGCTTTCGACTAGCGGCCTACAATGAGCAGTTCTTC. The chain couples TRBV14 to TRBJ2-1, with TRBD2 matching 9 bases. Germline assignment: CDR1 SGHDN and CDR2 FVKESK. V lost 5 bases, J lost 2 bases, and 4 bases stayed unmatched. The CDR3 is 15 amino acids. Using reference TRBV14 and TRBJ2-1 for the parts outside the CDR3, the full variable domain is EAGVTQFPSHSVIEKGQTVTLRCDPISGHDNLYWYRRVMGKEIKFLLHFVKESKQDESGMPNNRFLAERTGGTYSTLKVQPAELEDSGVYFCASSFRLAAYNEQFFGPGTRLTVL.

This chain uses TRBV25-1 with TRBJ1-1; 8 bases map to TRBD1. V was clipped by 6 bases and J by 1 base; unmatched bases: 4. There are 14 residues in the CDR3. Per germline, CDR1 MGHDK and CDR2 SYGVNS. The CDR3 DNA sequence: TGTGCCAGCAGGGGGGGACAGGAGAACACTGAAGCTTTCTTT. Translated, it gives CASRGGQENTEAFF.

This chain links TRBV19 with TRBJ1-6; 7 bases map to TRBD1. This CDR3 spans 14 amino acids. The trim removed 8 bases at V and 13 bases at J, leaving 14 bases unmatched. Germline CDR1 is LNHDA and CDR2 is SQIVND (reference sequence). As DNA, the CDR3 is TGTGCCAGTCACCGGGACAGAGGAGGTGGCCCCCTCCACTTT. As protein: CASHRDRGGGPLHF.

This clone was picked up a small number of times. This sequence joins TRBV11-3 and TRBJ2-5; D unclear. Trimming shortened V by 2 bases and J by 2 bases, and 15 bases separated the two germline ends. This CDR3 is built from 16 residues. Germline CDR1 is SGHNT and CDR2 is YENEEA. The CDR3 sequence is CASSLSGPGPQETQYF. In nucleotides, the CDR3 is TGTGCCAGCAGCTTATCAGGCCCCGGCCCACAAGAGACCCAGTACTTC.

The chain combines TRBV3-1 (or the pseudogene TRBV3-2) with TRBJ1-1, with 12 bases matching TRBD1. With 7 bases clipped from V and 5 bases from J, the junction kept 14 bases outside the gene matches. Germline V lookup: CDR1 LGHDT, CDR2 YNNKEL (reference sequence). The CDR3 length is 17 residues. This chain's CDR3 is CASNLRVGQGARTEAFF. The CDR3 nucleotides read TGTGCCAGCAATCTAAGGGTGGGACAGGGGGCGCGGACTGAAGCTTTCTTT.

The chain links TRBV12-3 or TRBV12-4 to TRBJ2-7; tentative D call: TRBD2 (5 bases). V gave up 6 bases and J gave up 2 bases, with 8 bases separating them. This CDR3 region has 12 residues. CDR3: CASRRDTYEQYF. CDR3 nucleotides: TGTGCCAGCAGACGGGATACCTACGAGCAGTACTTC.

The CDR3 DNA reads as TGTGCCAGCAGCGTAGGACAGGGAACAGCTAACTATGGCTACACCTTC. Its translation is CASSVGQGTANYGYTF. V and J are TRBV9 and TRBJ1-2; 7 bases are a match to TRBD1. Looked up from germline, CDR1 is SGDLS and CDR2 is YYNGEE. The V gene end was trimmed by 0 bases and the J gene end by 0 bases; junction bases not matched to a gene: 5. The CDR3 length is 16 residues.

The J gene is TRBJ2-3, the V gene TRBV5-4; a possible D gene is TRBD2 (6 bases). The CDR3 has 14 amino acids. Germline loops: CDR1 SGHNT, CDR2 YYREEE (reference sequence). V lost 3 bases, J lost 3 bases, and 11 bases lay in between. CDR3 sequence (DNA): TGTGCCAGCAGCTCCCTTGGGGGGACAGATACGCAGTATTTT. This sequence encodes CASSSLGGTDTQYF.

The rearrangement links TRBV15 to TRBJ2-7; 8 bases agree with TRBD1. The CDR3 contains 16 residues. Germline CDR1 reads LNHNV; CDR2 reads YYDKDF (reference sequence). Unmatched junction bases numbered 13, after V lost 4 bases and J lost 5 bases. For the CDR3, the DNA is TGTGCCACCAGCATAAACCCCCGGACAGGGATCGACGAGCAGTACTTC. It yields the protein CATSINPRTGIDEQYF.

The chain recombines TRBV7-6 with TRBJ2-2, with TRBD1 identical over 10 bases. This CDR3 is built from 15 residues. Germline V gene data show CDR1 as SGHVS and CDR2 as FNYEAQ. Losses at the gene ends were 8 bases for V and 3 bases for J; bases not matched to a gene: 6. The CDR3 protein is CASARDRGDTGELFF. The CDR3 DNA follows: TGTGCCAGCGCCCGGGACAGGGGTGACACCGGGGAGCTGTTTTTT.

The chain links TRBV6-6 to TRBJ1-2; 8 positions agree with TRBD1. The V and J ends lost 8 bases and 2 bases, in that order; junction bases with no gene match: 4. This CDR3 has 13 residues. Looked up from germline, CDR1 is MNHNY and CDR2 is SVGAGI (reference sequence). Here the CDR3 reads CASGQGANYGYTF. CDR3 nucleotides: TGTGCCAGCGGCCAGGGGGCCAACTATGGCTACACCTTC.